The 5 T cell receptor beta chains listed next were all sequenced from one sample in a study of cytomegalovirus exposure and HLA in healthy donors. PCR used 60 Vbeta primers and 13 Jbeta primers. Assay: immunoSEQ multiplex PCR; the TCRdb copy retains only in-frame clones and omits some. The table lists roughly 130,000 clones, 70% to 85% of them singletons, with under 3% in the top ten. Sequencing used PBMCs. Receptors were obtained from a boy between 2 and 10 years old in good health and CMV-seronegative.

The CDR3 DNA reads TGTGCCAGCGGGGGGGGCCTCTACAATGAGCAGTTCTTC. The encoded protein is CASGGGLYNEQFF. This chain joins TRBV6-5 and TRBJ2-1, with D tentatively TRBD2 (7 bases). Germline values: CDR1 MNHEY, CDR2 SVGAGI. Trimming took off 8 bases at V and 3 bases at J, with 11 bases between the two ends. The CDR3 contains 13 residues.

The chain has TRBV27 and TRBJ1-2; 9 bases are shared with TRBD1. With 6 bases clipped from V and 5 bases from J, the junction kept 10 bases outside the gene matches. CDR3 length: 15 amino acids. The germline V gene encodes CDR1 MNHEY and CDR2 SMNVEV (reference sequence). CDR3 loop: CASSSGGGTGYGYTF. The CDR3 bases are TGTGCCAGCAGCTCTGGGGGGGGGACAGGGTATGGCTACACCTTC.

This clone was recorded a few times. CDR3 bases: TGCAGCGTTCCCTATGTGACGGAGAGGGGAGGTGGCTCCTACGAGCAGTACTTC. Its protein product is CSVPYVTERGGGSYEQYF. The rearrangement joins TRBV29-1 to TRBJ2-7, with D maybe TRBD2 (6 bases). The CDR3 covers 18 residues. Deletions cut 5 bases from V and 0 bases from J, with 26 bases between. Germline loops: CDR1 SQVTM, CDR2 ANQGSEA.

A few counts support this clone. The V gene is TRBV7-3, the J gene TRBJ2-1; D ambiguous. Per germline, CDR1 SGHTA and CDR2 FQGTGA. This CDR3 contains 12 residues. Trimming pared 2 bases from V and 7 bases from J, leaving 6 bases between. CDR3 region: CASSLYGNEQFF. The CDR3 coding sequence is TGTGCCAGCAGCTTATACGGGAATGAGCAGTTCTTC.

The rearrangement joins TRBV19 to TRBJ1-5, with D perhaps matching TRBD1 (6 bases). The CDR3 sequence is 15 residues long. Trimming shortened V by 6 bases and J by 5 bases, and 17 bases separated the two germline ends. Germline CDR1 is LNHDA and CDR2 is SQIVND (reference sequence). The CDR3 region is CASRQTGTLYQPQHF. CDR3 bases: TGTGCCAGTAGGCAAACCGGGACACTTTATCAGCCCCAGCATTTT.